The 8 T cell receptor beta chains below come from one sample, sequenced in a study of control samples from healthy donors and cancer patients (TCRdb year 2020). The library was generated by the immunoSEQ multiplex PCR assay. Imported from immuneACCESS, the table was reduced by TCRdb to in-frame sequences with V and J called. These copies leave out some clones; in studies compared against another copy, an unresolved V gene accounts for under half, and the cause of the remainder is not known. The sample table records approximately 160,000 clones; 93% of these occur just once. The ten largest make up about 4% of the sample. The sequenced material came from blood. The source is an older woman in good health.

The chain links TRBV10-3 to TRBJ1-5; 7 bases map to TRBD1. Germline CDR1 reads ENHRY; CDR2 reads SYGVKD. Germline trimming cut 7 bases from V and 0 bases from J; bases unmatched to any gene: 6. The CDR3 extends over 15 amino acids. As DNA, the CDR3 is TGTGCCATCATTTTCAGGGGGTCTAGCAATCAGCCCCAGCATTTT. This translates into CAIIFRGSSNQPQHF.

The chain employs TRBV9 and TRBJ1-6; no clear D gene. Trimming shortened V by 4 bases and J by 4 bases, and 18 bases separated the two germline ends. The CDR3 length is 17 residues. CDR1 and CDR2 (germline): SGDLS, YYNGEE. CDR3 bases: TGTGCCAGCAGCTCGAGAGGGCCGGACCTTTATAATTCACCCCTCCACTTT. It yields the protein CASSSRGPDLYNSPLHF.

J is TRBJ1-2 and V is TRBV5-6; D not resolved. The V and J ends lost 1 base and 1 base respectively, with 8 bases between them. CDR1 SGHDT and CDR2 YYEEEE come from the germline V gene. The CDR3 consists of 14 residues. CDR3 DNA sequence: TGTGCCAGCAGCTTGTATAAGGTTAACTATGGCTACACCTTC. Protein: CASSLYKVNYGYTF.

The table lists this clone with a count of one. The chain combines TRBV7-2 with TRBJ2-1; possible D gene TRBD2, 5 bases. Germline V CDR1 and CDR2: SGHTA, FQGNSA. The CDR3 contains 12 residues. Trimming left V 1 base short and J 10 bases short, with 8 bases between. The CDR3 is CASSLERREQFF. Here the CDR3 DNA reads TGTGCCAGCAGCTTAGAGCGGAGAGAGCAGTTCTTC.

The rearrangement uses TRBV10-3 and TRBJ1-4; D is possibly TRBD1 (5 bases). Germline V lookup: CDR1 ENHRY, CDR2 SYGVKD. The CDR3 spans 13 residues. The V and J ends lost 10 bases and 7 bases respectively, with 16 bases between them. The CDR3 sequence: CATRGGEGEKLFF. CDR3 in DNA: TGTGCCACCCGGGGAGGGGAAGGTGAAAAACTGTTTTTT.

This clone was picked up one time. The chain links TRBV5-1 to TRBJ1-1; the D is unclear. Trimming took off 1 base at V and 0 bases at J, with 7 bases between the two ends. The length of the CDR3 is 14 residues. From germline, CDR1 is SGHRS and CDR2 YFSETQ. In DNA form, the CDR3 reads TGCGCCAGCAGCTTGTCGGCTTTGAACACTGAAGCTTTCTTT. Protein product: CASSLSALNTEAFF.

The chain joins TRBV18 to TRBJ1-6; 8 bases line up with TRBD1. V was clipped by 6 bases and J by 6 bases; unmatched bases: 7. This CDR3 has 15 amino acids. CDR1 is KGHSH and CDR2 is LQKENI in the germline V gene. CDR3 sequence (DNA): TGTGCCAGCTCTATGGACAGGGTCGGTAATTCACCCCTCCACTTT. This codes for CASSMDRVGNSPLHF.

The rearrangement links TRBV2 to TRBJ2-5; 7 nucleotides agree with TRBD2. V was pared by 3 bases and J by 5 bases, with 9 bases of the junction left unmatched. From germline, CDR1 is SNHLY and CDR2 FYNNEI. The CDR3 is made up of 15 amino acids. The DNA of the CDR3 is TGTGCCAGCAGTGAGTGGACTAGGGGCGGGGAGACCCAGTACTTC. This sequence encodes CASSEWTRGGETQYF.